This T cell receptor beta chain was identified in a study of identical twins (dated by TCRdb to 2015 to 2016). Study-level background: To test whether fetal clonotypes persist, this study deep-sequenced TCR alpha and beta repertoires from monozygotic twins, from unrelated adults of various ages, and from cord blood. Replicate twin experiments were performed at different times using different library preparation protocols to rule out contamination. General conclusions and limits of the study: Compared with coincidental sharing between unrelated individuals, out-of-frame TCR alpha sequences shared between twins showed an excess of sequences with low generation probability. Zero-insertion analyses could be partly confounded by invariant T cells such as MAIT and iNKT, although diverse VJ usage argued against such confounding for most clonotypes. Fewer insertions were carried by abundant cord blood beta clonotypes, a similar but weaker trend appeared in young adult naive repertoires, and no such trend appeared in memory repertoires. The excess sharing between twins in beta out-of-frame sequences was weaker because fewer shared sequences reduced the signal-to-noise ratio. Recombination models systematically underestimated out-of-frame TCR alpha sharing in monozygotic twins but agreed with sharing between unrelated individuals. Because the same donors could not be followed over many years, conclusions were based on cross-sectional statistical analysis.

The germline V end is reduced by 6 bases and the J end by 4 bases; junction bases left unmatched: 6. The CDR3 runs 13 residues from the cysteine to the phenylalanine. The kept DNA is CDR3 alone, 39 bases in frame from the first base. Looking up the germline V gene (reference sequence) yields CDR1 DFQATT and CDR2 SNEGSKA. The library was generated by 5' RACE. TCRdb names Illumina HiSeq 2000 as the instrument used. A universal primer binding site was introduced by template switching, and a unique molecular identifier was present in the final cDNA, enabling accurate counting of TCR cDNA molecules. Specific primers in the conserved constant-segment region were used to synthesize first-strand cDNA for the TCR alpha and beta chains. To control for contamination, every cDNA library was double barcoded, receiving both a SMART-Mk sample barcode and Illumina barcodes. Two successive PCR steps introduced TruSeq adapter sequences along with Illumina sample barcodes. TCR alpha and beta cDNA libraries were sequenced on the Illumina HiSeq platform with custom primers. In the original analysis: Unique molecular identifiers were extracted from raw reads with MiGEC, and CDR3 positions were determined with MiXCR. Recombination models were inferred per individual with the repgenHMM and IGoR tools using an EM algorithm. The tcR package in R was used for shared clonotype analysis, with sharing normalized by the product of cloneset sizes. To study raw recombination without the effects of thymic and clonal selection, out-of-frame nonproductive sequences were analyzed. TCRdb applied fastp at Q25 and MiXCR to the public reads, then kept only in-frame beta chains. Every CDR3 protein is listed once, alongside the most common genes and DNA of its rows. The V and J calls shown here were made by TCRdb, not taken from the authors' results. This sample holds hundreds of thousands of distinct CDR3 sequences; roughly 20% were observed only once. Of the sample, roughly 4.3% is held by the ten largest clones.

This clonotype was seen a few times. This clone's antigen is unknown. Base-call qualities are not available, and no considerably larger clone is one nucleotide away. Every donor was a healthy Caucasian. Three pairs of female monozygotic twins, all aged about 18 to 29 years, were included in the twin cohort. Peripheral blood mononuclear cells were the source from which RNA for the TCR libraries was isolated. The same sample was also studied in work on T cells expressing NK-cell markers. The second study's authors report: Three sorted T-cell subsets (CD3+CD56+NKG2C+, CD3+CD56+NKG2C- and CD3+CD56-NKG2C+) from under ten donors had their TCR beta-chain repertoires profiled. Seven of the eight sequenced donors were HCMV-seropositive and one was HCMV-seronegative. To restrict sorting to alphabetaTCR-expressing T cells, an anti-gammadeltaTCR antibody was added in several experiments. In several donors, the dominant CD3+CD56+NKG2C+ clonotypes were found to rank among the top 10 CD8+ clonotypes and to make up roughly 1.0-8% of CD8+ T cells. Those dominant clonotypes were again the most abundant among CD3+CD56-NKG2C+ cells in several donors, at about 28.3-65%. Whether the expanded NKG2C-expressing T cell clones were specific for HCMV antigens was left unclear. The eight sequenced donors were randomly selected healthy volunteers, three men and five women. A commercial ELISA kit detecting HCMV-specific IgG in serum was used to determine HCMV serostatus. For five or six donors, unsorted PBMC were also used to sequence bulk peripheral blood T-cell repertoires. MIGEC handled demultiplexing of the reads and grouping by UMI, while MiTCR was used to assemble and quantify clonotypes. To exclude erroneous sequences, only TCR cDNA sequences supported by at least two reads were retained. The tcR package was used for downstream repertoire analysis, and clonotypes were matched between fractions using CDR3 nucleotide sequence together with V segment. VDJmatch was used to annotate antigen specificity against VDJdb, with one amino acid substitution in CDR3 allowed.

The sequence was obtained from a young woman in good health. Here the chain combines TRBV20-1 and TRBJ2-5, with 9 bases in between that match TRBD2. Material for sequencing was PBMCs. CDR3 region: CSALQLAGETQYF. The DNA sequence is TGCAGTGCCCTACAACTAGCGGGAGAGACCCAGTACTTC.